This record covers a single T cell receptor (beta chain). Its antigen is currently unknown. CDR1 is MNHEY and CDR2 is SMNVEV in the germline V gene (reference sequence). The CDR3 has 13 residues. Deletions cut 3 bases from V and 2 bases from J, with 8 bases between. Isolated RNA was reverse transcribed in full, so expressed TCRB transcripts were sequenced. Clones were read by immunoSEQ multiplex PCR, and TCRdb kept only the in-frame ones, dropping some. The sample holds fewer than 65,000 clones; about 55% are singletons and the top ten take 2.2%. This sample stems from a study of beta chain features in type 1 diabetes. Study outcomes and limitations: VDJ junctions sequenced from type 1 diabetes patients showed fewer insertions and more deletions.

Sequencing input: Tregs from blood. The chain has TRBV27 and TRBJ2-7; no clear D gene. This sequence originates from a woman between 18 and 30 years old in good health. For the CDR3, the DNA is TGTGCCAGCAGTTTGGGCCAACCCTACGAGCAGTACTTC. Residues: CASSLGQPYEQYF.